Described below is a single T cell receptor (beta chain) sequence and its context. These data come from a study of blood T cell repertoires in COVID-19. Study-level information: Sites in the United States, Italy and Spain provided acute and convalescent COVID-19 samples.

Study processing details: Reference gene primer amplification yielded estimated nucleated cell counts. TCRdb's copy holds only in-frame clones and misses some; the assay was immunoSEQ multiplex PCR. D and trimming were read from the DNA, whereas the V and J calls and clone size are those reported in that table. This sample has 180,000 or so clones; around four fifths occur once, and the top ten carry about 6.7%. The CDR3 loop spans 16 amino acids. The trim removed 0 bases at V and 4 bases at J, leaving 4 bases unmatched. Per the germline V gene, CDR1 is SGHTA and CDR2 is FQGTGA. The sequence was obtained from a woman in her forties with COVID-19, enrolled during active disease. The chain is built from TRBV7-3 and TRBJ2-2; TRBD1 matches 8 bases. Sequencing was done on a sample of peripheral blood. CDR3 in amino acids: CASSLTPTGGTGELFF. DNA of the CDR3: TGTGCCAGCAGCTTAACGCCAACAGGGGGCACCGGGGAGCTGTTTTTT.